A selection of T cell receptor beta chains follows, all from one sample in a study of T-cell memory formation after mild COVID-19. Via MiXCR, TCRdb re-called the 5' RACE reads, giving one row per CDR3 protein. The sample lists roughly 400,000 distinct CDR3 sequences; about 24% were seen once. Sample: PBMCs or a T cell subset sorted from them (not recorded which). Receptors were obtained from an adult woman who had mild COVID-19 (a few samples of this study predate the infection). Cell type and time point are not known. The CDR3 runs from the conserved cysteine through the conserved F or W. The D gene is left open where the match is weak. Only some rows state a clone size, as once, few, many or a class for expanded clones.

d_gene	j_gene	v_gene	abundance	CDR3nt	CDR3aa
-	TRBJ2-3	TRBV7-9	few	TGTGCCAGCAGCTTGGGAGGAACTAGCACAGATACGCAGTATTTT	CASSLGGTSTDTQYF
-	TRBJ1-4	TRBV9	few	TGTGCCAGCAGCGTGGGAATTGAGGGAAGTAATGAAAAACTGTTTTTT	CASSVGIEGSNEKLFF
TRBD1	TRBJ2-5	TRBV6-6	many	TGTGCCAGCAACCTCCGGGACAGGGGGCGACAGACCCAGTACTTC	CASNLRDRGRQTQYF
-	TRBJ2-7	TRBV20-1	-	TGCAGTGCTAGCATGTGGCATGGGACCCTCGAGCAGTACTTC	CSASMWHGTLEQYF
TRBD1	TRBJ2-7	TRBV6-1	few	TGTGCCAGCAGTGGGGGGACAGGGCTCTACGAGCAGTACTTC	CASSGGTGLYEQYF
TRBD2	TRBJ2-1	TRBV4-1	many	TGCGCCAGCAGCCAAGGGATTTTCGGTAGCGGGGGGTACAATGAGCAGTTCTTC	CASSQGIFGSGGYNEQFF
TRBD2	TRBJ2-7	TRBV6-5	few	TGTGCCAGCACCAGACTAGCGGGAAGCTCCTACGAGCAGTACTTC	CASTRLAGSSYEQYF
TRBD2	TRBJ2-3	TRBV24-1	-	TGTGCCACCAGTGATCCGTTGGGACTAGCGGGCGCAGATACGCAGTATTTT	CATSDPLGLAGADTQYF
TRBD2	TRBJ2-2	TRBV7-3	many	TGTGCCAGCAGCCGAGTAGGGGGACTAGCGGGAGCCGCCGGGGAGCTGTTTTTT	CASSRVGGLAGAAGELFF
-	TRBJ2-1	TRBV11-1	-	TGTGCCAGCAGCTTAGCGAGGAAGATGCAGTTCTTC	CASSLARKMQFF
-	TRBJ2-7	TRBV7-2	medium-sized	TGTGCCAGCAGCTTAGTTGGGGGCGTCTACGAGCAGTACTTC	CASSLVGGVYEQYF